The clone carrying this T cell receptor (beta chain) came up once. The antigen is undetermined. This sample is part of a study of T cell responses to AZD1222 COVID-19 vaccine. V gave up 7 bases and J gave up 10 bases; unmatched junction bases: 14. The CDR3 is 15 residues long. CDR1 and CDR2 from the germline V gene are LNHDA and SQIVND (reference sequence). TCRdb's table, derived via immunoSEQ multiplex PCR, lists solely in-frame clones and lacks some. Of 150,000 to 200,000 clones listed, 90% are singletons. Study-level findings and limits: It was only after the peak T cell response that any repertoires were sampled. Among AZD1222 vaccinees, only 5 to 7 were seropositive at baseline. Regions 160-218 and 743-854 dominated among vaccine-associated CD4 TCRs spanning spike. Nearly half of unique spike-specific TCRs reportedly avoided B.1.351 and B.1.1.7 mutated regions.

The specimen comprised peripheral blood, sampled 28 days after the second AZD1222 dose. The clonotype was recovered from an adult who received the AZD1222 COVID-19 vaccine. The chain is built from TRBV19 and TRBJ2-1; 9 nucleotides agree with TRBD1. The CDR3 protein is CASTLRQGQGFEQFF. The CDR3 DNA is TGTGCCAGTACTCTAAGACAGGGACAGGGATTCGAGCAGTTCTTC.